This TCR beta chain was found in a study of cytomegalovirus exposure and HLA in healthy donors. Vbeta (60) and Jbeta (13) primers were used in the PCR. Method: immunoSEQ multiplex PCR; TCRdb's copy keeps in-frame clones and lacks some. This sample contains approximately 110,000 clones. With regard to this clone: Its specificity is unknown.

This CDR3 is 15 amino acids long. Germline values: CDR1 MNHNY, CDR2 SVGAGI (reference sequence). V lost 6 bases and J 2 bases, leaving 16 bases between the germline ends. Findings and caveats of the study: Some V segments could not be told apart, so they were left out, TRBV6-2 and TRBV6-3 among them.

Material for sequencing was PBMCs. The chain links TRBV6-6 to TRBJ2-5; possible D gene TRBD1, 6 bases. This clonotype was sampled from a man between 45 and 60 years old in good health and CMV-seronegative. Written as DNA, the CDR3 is TGTGCCAGCAGCAACCAGCGACAGGTTCAAGAGACCCAGTACTTC. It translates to CASSNQRQVQETQYF.